These T cell receptor beta chains were read from a single sample in a study of T cell repertoires in cytomegalovirus infection. TCRdb ran MiXCR on the reads and lists one entry per CDR3 protein. The sample consists of roughly 230,000 distinct CDR3 sequences, under 25% of them appearing once. The specimen sequenced was CD8+ T cells from PBMCs. These receptors all come from a human donor in good health (CMV status not recorded). Some clones in this sample may be carry-over from other donors' samples. Each CDR3 is given with its conserved first and last residue. The D gene is left open where the match is weak. The size entry is marked missing in some rows and otherwise reads once, few, many or a size class.

>TRBD2|TRBV20-1|few|TRBJ2-1
TGCAGTGCTAGAGATCCAGTACGACTAGCGAATAATGAGCAGTTCTTC
CSARDPVRLANNEQFF
>TRBD1|TRBV7-6|many|TRBJ1-1
TGTGCCAGCAGCTTGGTCCGCGACAGGGACACTGAAGCTTTCTTT
CASSLVRDRDTEAFF
>-|TRBV27|few|TRBJ1-2
TGTGCCAGCAGTGAAGGGGGTCAAAACTATGGCTACACCTTC
CASSEGGQNYGYTF
>-|TRBV10-3|many|TRBJ1-2
TGTGCCATCAGGAGTTCTCATGGCTACACCTTC
CAIRSSHGYTF
>TRBD1|TRBV28|few|TRBJ1-1
TGTGCCAGCAGCCCGACAGGGACTAAAGCTTTCTTT
CASSPTGTKAFF
>-|TRBV6-5|-|TRBJ2-5
TGTGCCAGCAACTCCGCGGGGGAGACCCAGTACTTC
CASNSAGETQYF
>-|TRBV28|-|TRBJ2-7
TGTGCCAGCAGTTTAATTTCCGAGCAGTACTTC
CASSLISEQYF
>-|TRBV6-8|-|TRBJ2-7
TGTGCCAGCAGCCCTACCGAAGCCATGGAGCAGTACTTC
CASSPTEAMEQYF
>TRBD2|TRBV2|few|TRBJ2-5
TGTGCCAGCAGTGGTTGGGGCGGGGGGCATCGAGAGACCCAGTACTTC
CASSGWGGGHRETQYF
>TRBD1|TRBV4-2|once|TRBJ1-5
TGTGCCAGCAGCCAAGATGTAGGACAGGGGAATCAGCCCCAGCATTTT
CASSQDVGQGNQPQHF
>TRBD2|TRBV12-3/TRBV12-4|-|TRBJ2-2
TGTGCCAGCAGTGGGACTAGCTGGGACACCGGGGAGCTGTTTTTT
CASSGTSWDTGELFF
>TRBD2|TRBV29-1|-|TRBJ2-7
TGCAGCGTGCGGGGGGTACAGGGATCCTACGAGCAGTACTTC
CSVRGVQGSYEQYF
>TRBD2|TRBV20-1|few|TRBJ2-1
TGCAGTGGCGCTAGCGGGGAATACAATGAGCAGTTCTTC
CSGASGEYNEQFF
>-|TRBV23-1|-|TRBJ1-1
TGCGCCAGCAGTCTTCCAGGACGGGGGATAACTGAAGCTTTCTTT
CASSLPGRGITEAFF
>TRBD1|TRBV29-1|many|TRBJ2-3
TGCAGCGCCCTGACAGGGCCAGATACGCAGTATTTT
CSALTGPDTQYF
>-|TRBV11-1|-|TRBJ2-1
TGTGCCAGCAGCCAGGACTTTAACAATGAGCAGTTCTTC
CASSQDFNNEQFF
>TRBD1|TRBV20-1|-|TRBJ2-5
TGCAGTGCTAGAGATCTTTGGGTACAGGGGACCGAGACCCAGTACTTC
CSARDLWVQGTETQYF
>-|TRBV5-4|few|TRBJ2-5
TGTGCCAGCAGCTTGGCTGGTCAGGGTGTAGAGACCCAGTACTTC
CASSLAGQGVETQYF
>-|TRBV7-2|many|TRBJ2-7
TGTGCCAGCAGCTTAGGAGGCACATCCTACGAGCAGTACTTC
CASSLGGTSYEQYF
>-|TRBV20-1|few|TRBJ2-7
TGCAGTGCTATCTCGGTTCTGAGCTACGAGCAGTACTTC
CSAISVLSYEQYF
>TRBD1|TRBV6-2/TRBV6-3|many|TRBJ2-7
TGTGCCAGCAGTTTCAAGAACCGACAGGGATCCTACGAGCAGTACTTC
CASSFKNRQGSYEQYF
>TRBD1|TRBV14|-|TRBJ1-1
TGTGCCAGCAGCCTAACACAGGGGAAACCTGAAGCTTTCTTT
CASSLTQGKPEAFF